The T cell receptor (beta chain) under discussion was sequenced for a study of blood T cell repertoires in COVID-19. Study in general: The analysed material was cDNA or gDNA that came from T cells, B-cell-depleted T cells, or PBMCs.

Data came from immunoSEQ multiplex PCR; TCRdb stores just in-frame clones and leaves some out. The sample yields 300,000 to 400,000 clones, approximately 87% seen once. CDR1 is MNHEY, CDR2 SMNVEV, per germline (reference sequence). The CDR3 loop spans 14 amino acids. The germline V and J ends were trimmed by 5 bases and 2 bases, with 13 bases remaining between them. The chain carries TRBV27 and TRBJ2-7; a possible D gene is TRBD2 (5 bases). The material sequenced was peripheral blood. The sequence was obtained from a woman aged 30 to 39 with COVID-19, enrolled during active disease. The CDR3 nucleotides read TGTGCCAGCAGTCCCACTAGTAAACCCTACGAGCAGTACTTC. Translating gives CASSPTSKPYEQYF.